This T cell receptor (beta chain) was sequenced during a study of human T cells and chemical hapten exposure. Time point noted: patch test 1, 2 weeks after DPC sensitization. The treatment is: therapeutic diphenylcyclopropenone sensitization with weekly scalp DPC. Study findings and constraints: DPC sensitization produced no change in TCRs with frequency above 1 in 1000.

Details on this clonotype: Its antigen is as yet unknown.

The CDR3 is 10 residues long. From germline, CDR1 is SQVTM and CDR2 ANQGSEA. Trimming cost V 4 bases and J 10 bases, with 10 bases left between them. Via MiXCR, TCRdb re-called the RACE reads, giving one row per CDR3 protein. The sample has under 200,000 distinct CDR3 sequences; roughly 15% are singletons. The input for sequencing was whole blood, taken in connection with sensitization to the hapten diphenylcyclopropenone (DPC). The sequence was collected from a woman aged 25 to 39 with alopecia areata. Some clones in this sample may be carry-over from other donors' samples. The V gene is TRBV29-1, the J gene TRBJ1-1, with D possibly being TRBD1 (5 bases). The CDR3 loop is CSVVGAGAFF. CDR3 sequence (DNA): TGCAGCGTTGTTGGGGCCGGAGCTTTCTTT.